A single sample is the source of the 8 T cell receptor beta chains below, sequenced in a study of OX40 agonist ivuxolimab in advanced cancers. Profiling relied on immunoSEQ multiplex PCR, and the TCRdb table lists in-frame clones only, not all of them. This table has 25,000 or so clones, 83% appearing once. This specimen was CD4+ or CD8+ T cells sorted from blood, taken in a trial of the OX40 agonist ivuxolimab. The receptors derive from an adult with an advanced solid tumor such as melanoma, head and neck, liver or kidney cancer.

The V gene is TRBV4-2, the J gene TRBJ1-1, with 8 bases identical to TRBD1. V shed 1 base, J shed 6 bases, and the junction held 10 bases outside the gene matches. Germline CDR1 and CDR2: LGHNA and YNFKEQ. This CDR3 contains 16 residues. The CDR3 loop reads CASSQGWTGIDAEAFF. CDR3 sequence (DNA): TGTGCCAGCAGCCAAGGGTGGACAGGGATAGACGCTGAAGCTTTCTTT.

The chain links TRBV2 to TRBJ1-2; D remains ambiguous. In germline, CDR1 is SNHLY, CDR2 FYNNEI. Trimming took off 3 bases at V and 7 bases at J, with 3 bases between the two ends. The CDR3 is made up of 10 amino acids. The CDR3 region has the DNA TGTGCCAGCAGTGAGGGTGGCTACACCTTC. Protein product: CASSEGGYTF.

The chain carries TRBV4-2 and TRBJ2-7; TRBD1 agrees at 7 bases. CDR1 LGHNA and CDR2 YNFKEQ come from the germline V gene. Trimming removed 4 bases from V and 7 bases from J; junction bases left unmatched: 10. CDR3 length: 14 residues. Written as DNA, the CDR3 is TGTGCCAGCAGCCCGCCGGGACAGCCTCAGGAGCAGTACTTC. This translates into CASSPPGQPQEQYF.

This clone was seen a handful of times. The V and J genes are TRBV28 and TRBJ2-7; D is ambiguous. The V and J ends lost 4 bases and 2 bases respectively, with 12 bases between them. Germline CDR1 MDHEN, CDR2 SYDVKM. There are 14 residues in the CDR3. This CDR3 is CASSYDTRTYEQYF. The CDR3 DNA sequence: TGTGCCAGCAGTTATGACACGAGGACCTACGAGCAGTACTTC.

This CDR3 is CASSSTTGTGPYEQYF. In DNA, the CDR3 is TGTGCCAGCAGTTCCACAACCGGGACAGGGCCCTACGAGCAGTACTTC. The chain has TRBV27 and TRBJ2-7; 9 bases fit TRBD1. The CDR3 spans 16 residues. V dropped 4 bases and J dropped 2; count of bases not matched to a gene: 9. The germline gives CDR1 MNHEY, CDR2 SMNVEV (reference sequence).

The CDR3 region has the DNA TGCGCCAGCAGCTTGGGCGCAAATGGAGTGGGGGGGCTTTTCGCAGATACGCAGTATTTT. Its translation: CASSLGANGVGGLFADTQYF. V and J are TRBV5-1 and TRBJ2-3, with a tentative D call TRBD2 (7 bases). Germline values: CDR1 SGHRS, CDR2 YFSETQ. Deletions cut 0 bases from V and 4 bases from J, with 27 bases between. The CDR3 length is 20 residues.

V usage is TRBV25-1 and J usage is TRBJ1-1; D is perhaps TRBD1 (5 bases). The germline gives CDR1 MGHDK, CDR2 SYGVNS. V was trimmed by 0 bases and J by 6 bases, leaving 20 bases between them. This CDR3 has 17 amino acids. CDR3 coding DNA: TGTGCCAGCAGTGAATATGAGGACATCCCTGTTTCGCCTGAAGCTTTCTTT. This sequence encodes CASSEYEDIPVSPEAFF.

This clone was recorded once. The chain has TRBV6-5 and TRBJ1-1; 7 bases map to TRBD1. CDR3 length: 14 residues. V lost 5 bases and J lost 2; bases outside the gene matches: 5. Germline assignment: CDR1 MNHEY and CDR2 SVGAGI. This CDR3 is CASSGTDLNTEAFF. The CDR3 DNA is TGTGCCAGCAGTGGGACAGACCTAAACACTGAAGCTTTCTTT.